This T cell receptor beta chain comes out of a study of T cells after somatic rescue of genetic block. The CDR3 sequence is 15 residues long. Germline CDR1 is MNHEY and CDR2 is SMNVEV (reference sequence). With 5 bases clipped from V and 6 bases from J, the junction kept 10 bases outside the gene matches. Sequencing was performed with immunoSEQ multiplex PCR; in TCRdb, only in-frame clones are kept and a portion is missing. Seen here are 100,000 to 120,000 clones, 90% to 95% observed once, and the top ten hold over 1.1%. The receptor's source is a woman aged 18-29 years. This sequence joins TRBV27 and TRBJ2-1, with 7 bases aligning to TRBD2. Source material: peripheral blood mononuclear cells (PBMCs). The CDR3 bases are TGTGCCAGCAGTCCCCCGGCGGGGGAGGTCAATGAGCAGTTCTTC. Protein product: CASSPPAGEVNEQFF.